Sequencing of this T cell receptor beta chain was carried out in a study of regulatory T cells in long-lasting Graves disease. Across the whole study: Less than 3 months of antithyroid drugs had been taken by newly diagnosed Graves' patients. Study findings and constraints: Under persistent disease, TRBV28, TRBJ1-2 and TRBJ2-5 were used preferentially.

Building of the TCR beta libraries involved iRepertoire HTBI primers and Arm-PCR of CDR3 regions. TCRdb independently ran MiXCR on the multiplex PCR reads; one entry per CDR3 protein. Among 350,000 to 450,000 distinct CDR3 sequences listed, about 15% were seen once. This CDR3 is 14 amino acids long. Germline lookup yields CDR1 SEHNR and CDR2 FQNEAQ (reference sequence). Remarks on this clonotype: Its specificity is unknown. Germline and junction disagree at one end, which may indicate a read error.

As for time point: newly diagnosed GD, antithyroid drugs for less than 3 months. PBMC RNA served as the TCR library source. Graves' disease diagnoses followed American Thyroid Association guidelines. These records were also assigned to another study, of T cells in Graves' hyperthyroidism and ophthalmopathy. As that study records: Patients were aged 18 to 65, had disease duration under 2 months, and had newly diagnosed hyperthyroidism.

The chain joins TRBV7-9 to TRBJ2-5; 11 bases match TRBD1. This receptor was taken from a woman between 40 and 50 years old with Graves disease. This specimen consisted of peripheral blood mononuclear cells (PBMCs), obtained at new diagnosis, from a patient treated with antithyroid drugs. CDR3 DNA: TGTACCAGCAGCCAGAGGGACAGGGGGGAGACCCAGTACTTC. It yields the protein CTSSQRDRGETQYF.